A selection of T cell receptor beta chains follows, all from one sample in a study of vaccination effects on CD4 cells after COVID-19. Data came from immunoSEQ multiplex PCR; TCRdb stores just in-frame clones and leaves some out. The sample carries about 20,000 clones, roughly 70% recorded once. These receptors' targets are unknown. Sample: CD4+ T cells from PBMCs cultured with HCoV-229E spike peptides, taken before COVID-19 vaccination. The receptors stem from a human donor who received a COVID-19 vaccine. CDR3s include the opening cysteine and the closing phenylalanine or tryptophan. The D gene is left open where the match is weak. Not all rows give a size; the values are once, few, many and, for expanded clones, a class.

D gene,clone size,J gene,V gene,CDR3 protein,CDR3 DNA
.,.,TRBJ2-7,TRBV12-2,CASRSSRPRQGLGYEQYF,TGTGCAAGTCGCTCCTCCCGCCCTCGACAGGGTTTGGGGTACGAGCAGTACTTC
.,.,TRBJ1-2,TRBV6-1,CASSEGPTYGYTF,TGTGCCAGCAGTGAGGGTCCGACCTATGGCTACACCTTC
.,.,TRBJ2-2,TRBV10-1,CASSVNRNTGELFF,TGCGCCAGCAGTGTTAACAGGAACACCGGGGAGCTGTTTTTT
.,.,TRBJ2-1,TRBV6-5,CASSYEAGSYNEQFF,TGTGCCAGCAGTTACGAGGCGGGGTCCTACAATGAGCAGTTCTTC
TRBD2,.,TRBJ2-7,TRBV29-1,CSVGLAGIEQYF,TGCAGCGTAGGACTAGCGGGAATCGAGCAGTACTTC
.,.,TRBJ1-1,TRBV9,CASSAPPFVRAFF,TGTGCCAGCAGCGCTCCGCCTTTCGTCCGGGCTTTCTTT
.,.,TRBJ2-3,TRBV11-2,CASSLRADVTADTQYF,TGTGCCAGCAGCTTAAGGGCAGACGTTACCGCAGATACGCAGTATTTT
.,once,TRBJ2-3,TRBV18,CASSPEADTQYF,TGTGCCAGCTCACCTGAAGCAGATACGCAGTATTTT
.,.,TRBJ2-3,TRBV11-1,CASSDSPIKEDTQYF,TGTGCCAGCAGCGATAGCCCCATTAAGGAGGATACGCAGTATTTT
TRBD2,.,TRBJ2-7,TRBV12-3/TRBV12-4,CASRVAGNSEQYF,TGTGCCAGCAGGGTAGCGGGAAACTCCGAGCAGTACTTC
TRBD1,.,TRBJ1-3,TRBV6-5,CASSSGQGNGNTIYF,TGTGCCAGCAGTTCGGGACAGGGTAACGGAAACACCATATATTTT
.,.,TRBJ1-3,TRBV5-1,CASSLVPASGNTIYF,TGCGCCAGCAGCTTGGTCCCAGCCTCTGGAAACACCATATATTTT
TRBD1,.,TRBJ1-6,TRBV20-1,CSASGGGGGDSPLHF,TGCAGTGCTAGTGGAGGAGGAGGGGGCGATTCACCCCTCCACTTT
.,.,TRBJ1-3,TRBV5-1,CASSKDGGNTIYF,TGCGCCAGCAGCAAGGACGGTGGAAACACCATATATTTT
.,.,TRBJ1-5,TRBV2,CASNWVPNQPQHF,TGTGCCAGCAATTGGGTCCCCAATCAGCCCCAGCATTTT